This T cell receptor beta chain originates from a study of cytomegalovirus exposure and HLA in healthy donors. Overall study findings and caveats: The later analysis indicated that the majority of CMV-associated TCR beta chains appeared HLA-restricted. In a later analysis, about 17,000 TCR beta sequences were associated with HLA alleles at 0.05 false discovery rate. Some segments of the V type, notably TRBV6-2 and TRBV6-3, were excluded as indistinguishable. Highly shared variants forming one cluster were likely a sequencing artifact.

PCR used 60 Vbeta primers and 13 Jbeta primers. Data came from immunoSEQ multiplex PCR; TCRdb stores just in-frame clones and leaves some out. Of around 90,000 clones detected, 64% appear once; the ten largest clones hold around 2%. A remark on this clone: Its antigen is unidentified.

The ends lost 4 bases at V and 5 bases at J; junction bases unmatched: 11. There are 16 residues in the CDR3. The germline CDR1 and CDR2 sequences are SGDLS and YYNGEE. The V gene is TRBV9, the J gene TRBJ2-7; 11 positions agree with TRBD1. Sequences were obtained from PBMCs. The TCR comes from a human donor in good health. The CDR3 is CASSLTGQGVTHEQYF. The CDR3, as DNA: TGTGCCAGCAGCCTGACGGGACAGGGGGTGACCCACGAGCAGTACTTC.